The rows below give T cell receptor beta chains drawn from one sample of a study of immune evolution from preneoplasia to lung adenocarcinoma. TCRdb keeps only in-frame clones here, not all; method: immunoSEQ multiplex PCR. In the table there are several thousand clones, over 65% of which are singletons. The specimen was FFPE lung adenocarcinoma in situ tissue. All receptors derive from a person aged 60-79 years with lung adenocarcinoma. Each CDR3 is given with its conserved first and last residue. A D gene is named only where the DNA matches it firmly. Some rows mark clone size as missing; the rest say once, few, many or name a class of expanded clone.

clone_size,v_call,d_call,j_call,cdr3_aa,cdr3_nt
NA,TRBV10-3,NA,TRBJ1-5,CAIRDRLDQPQHF,TGTGCCATCAGGGACAGATTAGATCAGCCCCAGCATTTT
NA,TRBV7-9,NA,TRBJ1-5,CASSADSGEQPQHF,TGTGCCAGCAGCGCGGACAGCGGGGAACAGCCCCAGCATTTT
NA,TRBV18,NA,TRBJ1-1,CASSPQGRGSNTEAFF,TGTGCCAGCTCACCCCAAGGGAGAGGGAGTAACACTGAAGCTTTCTTT
NA,TRBV7-9,NA,TRBJ1-2,CASSQGIYGYTF,TGTGCCAGCAGCCAGGGGATCTATGGCTACACCTTC
NA,TRBV5-4,NA,TRBJ1-1,CASSLARGNTEAFF,TGTGCCAGCAGCTTGGCCAGGGGCAACACTGAAGCTTTCTTT
few,TRBV5-1,NA,TRBJ1-1,CASSAITNTEAFF,TGCGCCAGCAGCGCCATAACGAACACTGAAGCTTTCTTT
NA,TRBV2,NA,TRBJ2-1,CASRQGGPSYNEQFF,TGTGCCAGCAGGCAGGGCGGACCCTCCTACAATGAGCAGTTCTTC
large,TRBV27,TRBD1,TRBJ2-1,CASSLNYGGQAYNEQFF,TGTGCCAGCAGTTTAAATTATGGGGGACAGGCCTACAATGAGCAGTTCTTC
NA,TRBV14,TRBD2,TRBJ2-2,CASSQIAGGITGELFF,TGTGCCAGCAGCCAAATAGCGGGGGGTATTACCGGGGAGCTGTTTTTT
once,TRBV30,NA,TRBJ2-7,CAWSPGTSYEQYF,TGTGCCTGGAGCCCTGGGACTTCCTACGAGCAGTACTTC
NA,TRBV4-3,TRBD1,TRBJ1-1,CASSRETGSMNTEAFF,TGCGCCAGCAGCCGAGAGACAGGGTCAATGAACACTGAAGCTTTCTTT
NA,TRBV29-1,TRBD1,TRBJ1-2,CSVEAGGLGGYTF,TGCAGCGTTGAGGCAGGGGGCTTAGGCGGCTACACCTTC
NA,TRBV19,TRBD2,TRBJ2-2,CASSSERGLATGELFF,TGTGCCAGTAGTAGTGAAAGGGGACTAGCCACCGGGGAGCTGTTTTTT
NA,TRBV19,TRBD1,TRBJ1-6,CASSVTGGNSPLHF,TGTGCCAGTAGTGTAACAGGGGGGAATTCACCCCTCCACTTT
NA,TRBV5-1,NA,TRBJ2-5,CASSLLQIEETQYF,TGCGCCAGCAGCTTGCTACAGATCGAAGAGACCCAGTACTTC
once,TRBV7-9,TRBD1,TRBJ1-1,CASSHQRGQTDTEAFF,TGTGCCAGCAGCCACCAGAGGGGGCAGACGGACACTGAAGCTTTCTTT
few,TRBV7-9,NA,TRBJ1-2,CASSLGWDSGYTF,TGTGCCAGCAGCTTAGGGTGGGATTCCGGCTACACCTTC
NA,TRBV6-1,NA,TRBJ1-2,CASSDSTYGYTF,TGTGCCAGCAGTGACAGTACCTATGGCTACACCTTC
NA,TRBV7-6,TRBD2,TRBJ2-7,CASSLGLAGDEQYF,TGTGCCAGCAGCTTGGGACTAGCGGGGGACGAGCAGTACTTC
NA,TRBV5-1,TRBD2,TRBJ2-5,CASSLKSSGGWETQYF,TGCGCCAGCAGCTTGAAGTCTAGCGGGGGGTGGGAGACCCAGTACTTC
few,TRBV6-5,NA,TRBJ2-4,CASSYTGVAKNIQYF,TGTGCCAGCAGTTACACGGGAGTAGCCAAAAACATTCAGTACTTC
few,TRBV7-8,NA,TRBJ1-6,CASSFENSPLHF,TGTGCCAGCAGCTTTGAGAATTCACCCCTCCACTTT
NA,TRBV7-9,NA,TRBJ2-1,CASSLAAGASSYNEQFF,TGTGCCAGCAGCTTAGCTGCCGGCGCCAGCTCCTACAATGAGCAGTTCTTC
NA,TRBV6-5,NA,TRBJ2-1,CASSYSYFSEQFF,TGTGCCAGCAGTTACTCTTATTTCTCAGAGCAGTTCTTC
NA,TRBV7-7,NA,TRBJ2-5,CASSLRRDQETQYF,TGTGCTAGCAGCTTAAGGAGAGACCAAGAGACCCAGTACTTC
NA,TRBV21-1,NA,TRBJ1-3,CASSNSTGADSGNTIYF,TGTGCCAGCAGCAATTCAACAGGGGCCGACTCTGGAAACACCATATATTTT
medium-sized,TRBV5-4,NA,TRBJ2-3,CASSLDSTDTQYF,TGTGCCAGCAGCTTAGATAGCACAGATACGCAGTATTTT
NA,TRBV11-2,TRBD1,TRBJ2-5,CASRKTGVQETQYF,TGTGCCAGCAGGAAGACAGGGGTACAAGAGACCCAGTACTTC